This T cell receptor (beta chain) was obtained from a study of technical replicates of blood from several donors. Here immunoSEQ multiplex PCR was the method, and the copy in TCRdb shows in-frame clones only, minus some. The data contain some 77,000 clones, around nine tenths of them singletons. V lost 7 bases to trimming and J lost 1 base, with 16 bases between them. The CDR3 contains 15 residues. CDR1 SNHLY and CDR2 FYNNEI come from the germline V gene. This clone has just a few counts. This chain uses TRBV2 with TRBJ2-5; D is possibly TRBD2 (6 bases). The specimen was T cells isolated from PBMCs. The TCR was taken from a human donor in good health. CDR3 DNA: TGTGCCAGCACCCCGCTCTTCGGGAGCCAAGAGACCCAGTACTTC. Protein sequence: CASTPLFGSQETQYF.